This T cell receptor (beta chain) is from a study of identical twins. TCRdb used MiXCR to reprocess the 5' RACE reads, holding one entry per CDR3 protein. The sample has about 150,000 distinct CDR3 sequences, around 3.5% seen once; the top ten hold around 8%. This clonotype showed up just a few times. Antigen specificity is unknown. The CDR3 sequence is 15 residues long. Trimming removed 4 bases at V and 0 bases at J, with 7 bases between. The germline CDR1 and CDR2 sequences are MNHNS and SASEGT. All of the donors were Caucasians in good health. Whole-study findings and limits: Twin pairs had excess sharing that was weaker in beta out-of-frame sequences. Low generation-probability sequences were in excess among twin-shared out-of-frame alpha sequences.

The clonotype was recovered from a young man in good health. The chain recombines TRBV6-1 with TRBJ2-6; TRBD1 is a possible D gene (5 bases). The sequencing input was memory T cells sorted from blood. The CDR3 reads CASSGTNSGANVLTF. Written as DNA, the CDR3 is TGTGCCAGCAGTGGGACAAACTCTGGGGCCAACGTCCTGACTTTC.